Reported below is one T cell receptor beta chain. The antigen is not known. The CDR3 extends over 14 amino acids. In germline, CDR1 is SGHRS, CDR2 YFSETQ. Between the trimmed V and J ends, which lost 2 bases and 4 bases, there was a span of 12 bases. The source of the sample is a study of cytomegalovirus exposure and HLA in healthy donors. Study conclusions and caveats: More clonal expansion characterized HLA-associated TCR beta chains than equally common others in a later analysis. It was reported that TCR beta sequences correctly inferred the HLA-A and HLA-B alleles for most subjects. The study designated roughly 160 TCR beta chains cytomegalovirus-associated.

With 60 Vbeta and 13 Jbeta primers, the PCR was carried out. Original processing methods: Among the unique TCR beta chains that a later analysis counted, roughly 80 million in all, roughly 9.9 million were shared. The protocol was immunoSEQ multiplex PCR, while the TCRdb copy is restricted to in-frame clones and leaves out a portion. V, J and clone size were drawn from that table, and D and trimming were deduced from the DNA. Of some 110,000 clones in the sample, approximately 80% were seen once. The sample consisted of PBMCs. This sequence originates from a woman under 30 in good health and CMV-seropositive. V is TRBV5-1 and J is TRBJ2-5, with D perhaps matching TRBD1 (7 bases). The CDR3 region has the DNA TGCGCCAGCAGCTTCGGACAGGAGGGAGAGACCCAGTACTTC. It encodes CASSFGQEGETQYF.